The 24 T cell receptor beta chains below come from one sample, sequenced in a study of cytomegalovirus exposure and HLA in healthy donors. 60 Vbeta and 13 Jbeta primers were used in PCR. Sequencing was performed with immunoSEQ multiplex PCR; in TCRdb, only in-frame clones are kept and a portion is missing. The sample shows 100,000 to 150,000 clones, 70% to 80% of them seen only once. The material sequenced was PBMCs. Receptors were obtained from a man in his thirties or forties in good health and CMV-seronegative.

This clone was detected a few times. The V call is TRBV28, the J call TRBJ1-1; 7 nucleotides line up with TRBD1. Unmatched junction bases numbered 6, after V lost 11 bases and J lost 0 bases. Germline V gene sequence: CDR1 MDHEN, CDR2 SYDVKM. The CDR3 totals 13 residues. The CDR3 is CAHVGTVNTEAFF. The CDR3 DNA sequence: TGTGCCCACGTTGGGACAGTGAACACTGAAGCTTTCTTT.

There are a few counts of this clone. This rearrangement joins TRBV5-8 to TRBJ1-6; D remains ambiguous. This CDR3 comprises 15 residues. Trimming left V 1 base short and J 4 bases short, with 9 bases between. Germline V gene lookup returns CDR1 SGHTS and CDR2 YDEGEE. CDR3 sequence reads: CASSLQTGYNSPLHF. DNA of the CDR3: TGTGCCAGCAGCTTGCAAACGGGTTATAATTCACCCCTCCACTTT.

This clone turned up a few times. The J gene is TRBJ1-5, the V gene TRBV28; D possibly corresponds to TRBD1 (6 bases). Trimming removed 5 bases at V and 6 bases at J, with 20 bases between. CDR3 length equals 16 residues. The germline V gene encodes CDR1 MDHEN and CDR2 SYDVKM. The CDR3 DNA reads TGTGCCAGCAGTCTCCACGGGGGGGCATTAGCTCAGCCCCAGCATTTT. Its protein product is CASSLHGGALAQPQHF.

The chain joins TRBV4-3 to TRBJ1-1, with D tentatively TRBD1 (5 bases). This CDR3 has 14 amino acids. Per the germline V gene, CDR1 is LGHNA and CDR2 is YSLEER. V was pared by 2 bases and J by 1 base, with 8 bases between. CDR3 nucleotide sequence: TGCGCCAGCAGCCAAACGGGGGGGAACACTGAAGCTTTCTTT. Amino acid sequence: CASSQTGGNTEAFF.

CDR3 protein: CASSLDRSYGYTF. DNA of the CDR3: TGTGCCAGCAGTTTAGACAGGAGCTATGGCTACACCTTC. The gene calls are TRBV27 and TRBJ1-2, with D possibly matching TRBD1 (6 bases). This CDR3 has 13 amino acids. Germline CDR1 and CDR2: MNHEY and SMNVEV (reference sequence). V lost 2 bases and J 4 bases, leaving 8 bases between the germline ends.

This chain links TRBV28 with TRBJ1-4; D possibly corresponds to TRBD1 (5 bases). Trimming removed 6 bases from V and 8 bases from J, with 13 bases in between. CDR3 length: 13 residues. CDR1 is MDHEN and CDR2 is SYDVKM in the germline V gene. CDR3 sequence (DNA): TGTGCCAGCAGGCTCGACAGTCAAGAAAAACTGTTTTTT. Residues: CASRLDSQEKLFF.

J is TRBJ2-2 and V is TRBV28; 8 nucleotides agree with TRBD1. Germline loops: CDR1 MDHEN, CDR2 SYDVKM. V lost 4 bases and J lost 3; bases outside the gene matches: 1. This CDR3 comprises 14 residues. CDR3 loop: CASSSGQDTGELFF. DNA for the CDR3: TGTGCCAGCAGTTCGGGACAGGACACCGGGGAGCTGTTTTTT.

V and J are TRBV18 and TRBJ2-3, with 8 bases fitting TRBD1. Germline values: CDR1 KGHSH, CDR2 LQKENI. This CDR3 spans 16 amino acids. V dropped 3 bases and J dropped 1; count of bases not matched to a gene: 6. CDR3 protein: CASSPTGTGGTDTQYF. CDR3 DNA: TGTGCCAGCTCACCCACCGGGACAGGAGGCACAGATACGCAGTATTTT.

This rearrangement joins TRBV4-1 to TRBJ2-2, with D possibly being TRBD2 (5 bases). Trimming left V 1 base short and J 7 bases short, with 13 bases between. The CDR3 spans 15 residues. Germline-derived CDR1 and CDR2 are MGHRA and YSYEKL. The CDR3 is CASSQVTREGGELFF. The CDR3 region has the DNA TGCGCCAGCAGCCAAGTAACACGGGAAGGCGGGGAGCTGTTTTTT.

V is TRBV27 and J is TRBJ1-1; the match to TRBD1 covers 9 bases. Germline trimming cut 5 bases from V and 0 bases from J; bases unmatched to any gene: 10. The CDR3 runs 17 residues. CDR1 and CDR2 from the germline V gene are MNHEY and SMNVEV (reference sequence). The CDR3 sequence: CASSPGTGRLVNTEAFF. CDR3 in DNA: TGTGCCAGCAGTCCCGGGACAGGGAGGTTGGTGAACACTGAAGCTTTCTTT.

The CDR3 region is CASSPGQGRGDTQYF. The CDR3, as DNA: TGCGCCAGCAGCCCTGGACAGGGCAGGGGAGATACGCAGTATTTT. The gene calls are TRBV10-1 and TRBJ2-3, with 8 bases aligning to TRBD1. V lost 6 bases, J lost 5 bases, and 10 bases stayed unmatched. This CDR3 has 15 amino acids. Germline lookup yields CDR1 WNHNN and CDR2 SYGVQD (reference sequence).

The rearrangement uses TRBV28 and TRBJ1-4; possible D gene TRBD1, 5 bases. The V end lost 10 bases, the J end lost 4 bases, and 13 bases lay between the germline ends. This CDR3 region has 13 residues. CDR1 and CDR2 from the germline V gene are MDHEN and SYDVKM. The CDR3 region has the DNA TGTGCCACTATAACAGGCGGTAATGAAAAACTGTTTTTT. It translates to CATITGGNEKLFF.

The rearrangement joins TRBV19 to TRBJ1-5, with a tentative D call TRBD1 (5 bases). The CDR3 sequence is 14 residues long. The germline CDR1 and CDR2 sequences are LNHDA and SQIVND (reference sequence). V was cut by 3 bases and J by 4 bases, with 10 bases left in between. The DNA for the CDR3 is TGTGCCAGTAGTATGAGTACAGGAAATCAGCCCCAGCATTTT. Translation: CASSMSTGNQPQHF. The variable domain in full, completed from reference TRBV19 and TRBJ1-5, reads DGGITQSPKYLFRKEGQNVTLSCEQNLNHDAMYWYRQDPGQGLRLIYYSQIVNDFQKGDIAEGYSVSREKKESFPLTVTSAQKNPTAFYLCASSMSTGNQPQHFGDGTRLSIL.

The chain couples TRBV6-5 to TRBJ1-2; weak D call: TRBD1 (5 bases). V dropped 5 bases and J dropped 8 bases, with 18 bases sitting between them. The CDR3 has 14 amino acids. Germline CDR1 and CDR2: MNHEY and SVGAGI. CDR3 loop: CASSRQPGFGGYTF. The CDR3 DNA sequence: TGTGCCAGCAGTAGACAGCCTGGCTTTGGGGGCTACACCTTC.

The V call is TRBV29-1, the J call TRBJ1-2; 8 bases line up with TRBD1. V lost 6 bases, J lost 8 bases, and 11 bases stayed unmatched. The germline CDR1 and CDR2 sequences are SQVTM and ANQGSEA. The CDR3 is 13 amino acids. In DNA, the CDR3 is TGCAGCGTCCCCCAAAGGACAGGGCGAGGCTACACCTTC. Its protein product is CSVPQRTGRGYTF.

The chain joins TRBV19 to TRBJ2-2, with D tentatively TRBD1 (7 bases). Per the germline V gene, CDR1 is LNHDA and CDR2 is SQIVND (reference sequence). Between the trimmed V and J ends, which lost 2 bases and 5 bases, there was a span of 12 bases. This CDR3 spans 15 amino acids. CDR3 region: CASSIRQGGTGELFF. The CDR3 bases are TGTGCCAGTAGTATACGACAGGGAGGAACCGGGGAGCTGTTTTTT.

The chain employs TRBV27 and TRBJ2-2; TRBD2 aligns across 8 bases. Per germline, CDR1 MNHEY and CDR2 SMNVEV (reference sequence). The V gene end was trimmed by 6 bases and the J gene end by 2 bases; junction bases not matched to a gene: 8. The CDR3 totals 16 residues. The CDR3 DNA sequence: TGTGCCAGCAGCCACTTCGGGGGGGGAAACACCGGGGAGCTGTTTTTT. Protein product: CASSHFGGGNTGELFF.

The gene calls are TRBV9 and TRBJ1-4; TRBD1 matches 7 bases. With V trimmed by 4 bases and J by 3 bases, 6 bases remained unmatched. The CDR3 spans 15 residues. Germline CDR1 SGDLS, CDR2 YYNGEE. The DNA for the CDR3 is TGTGCCAGCAGCCCCCGACAGGGACCTAATGAAAAACTGTTTTTT. Protein: CASSPRQGPNEKLFF.

The genes are TRBV30 and TRBJ1-1; 7 positions match TRBD1. Germline values: CDR1 GTSNPN, CDR2 SVGIG (reference sequence). With 1 base clipped from V and 2 bases from J, the junction kept 13 bases outside the gene matches. This CDR3 contains 17 residues. The CDR3 loop is CAWSGSIPGQFNTEAFF. DNA for the CDR3: TGTGCCTGGAGTGGTTCTATTCCGGGACAGTTTAACACTGAAGCTTTCTTT.

This clone was recorded a few times. The gene calls are TRBV7-9 and TRBJ2-1; TRBD2 matches 10 bases. The CDR3 covers 16 residues. With 1 base clipped from V and 6 bases from J, the junction kept 6 bases outside the gene matches. Germline CDR1 and CDR2: SEHNR and FQNEAQ (reference sequence). In DNA, the CDR3 is TGTGCCAGCAGCTTAGTAGGCCCTAGCGGGGGCAATGAGCAGTTCTTC. Amino acid sequence: CASSLVGPSGGNEQFF.

The CDR3 DNA reads TGTGCCAGCAGGGCTACAGGGGATGGTAGCAATCAGCCCCAGCATTTT. The encoded protein is CASRATGDGSNQPQHF. This sequence joins TRBV6-6 and TRBJ1-5; TRBD1 agrees at 7 bases. V dropped 6 bases and J dropped 0; count of bases not matched to a gene: 8. CDR3 length: 16 residues. Germline V CDR1 and CDR2: MNHNY, SVGAGI (reference sequence).

This clone was seen only once. The chain is built from TRBV19 and TRBJ2-1; 12 bases are shared with TRBD2. This CDR3 spans 16 amino acids. Looked up from germline, CDR1 is LNHDA and CDR2 is SQIVND (reference sequence). Unmatched junction bases numbered 8, after V lost 5 bases and J lost 6 bases. As DNA, the CDR3 is TGTGCCAGTAGTCTGACTAGCGGGGGACCCCCCAATGAGCAGTTCTTC. Translating it yields CASSLTSGGPPNEQFF.

The gene calls are TRBV4-2 and TRBJ2-3, with D tentatively TRBD2 (5 bases). The germline CDR1 and CDR2 sequences are LGHNA and YNFKEQ. V shed 4 bases and J shed 2 bases, with 16 bases lying between them. The CDR3 length is 16 residues. CDR3 nucleotides: TGTGCCAGCAGCCGTACATTAGCGAGAGACACAGATACGCAGTATTTT. Translation gives CASSRTLARDTDTQYF.

As for this clone: Other DNA variants within this sample encode the same CDR3. The J gene is TRBJ2-3, the V gene TRBV10-1; D unclear. V lost 0 bases and J lost 0, with 13 bases in between. Germline V gives CDR1 WNHNN, CDR2 SYGVQD (reference sequence). The CDR3 has 17 residues. The CDR3 sequence is CASSESAVLTSTDTQYF. The CDR3, as DNA: TGCGCCAGCAGTGAGTCGGCGGTTCTGACTAGCACAGATACGCAGTATTTT.